One sample yielded the 14 T cell receptor beta chains listed below, sequenced in a study of beta chain features in type 1 diabetes. Overall study results and limits: Shorter TCRB CDR3s, moderately but significantly so, marked every one of the four CD4+ subsets in Type 1 diabetes patients.

The entirety of the isolated RNA underwent reverse transcription, so expressed TCRB transcripts were sequenced. The assay was immunoSEQ multiplex PCR, and TCRdb's table has in-frame clones only and misses some. The data contain over 40,000 clones, 65% to 70% of them singletons. Their antigen targets remain unknown. Sequencing used Tregs from blood. These receptors were obtained from a woman between 18 and 29 years old with type 1 diabetes.

This chain joins TRBV7-9 and TRBJ2-5; a possible D gene is TRBD1 (6 bases). TRBJ2-7 explains the end of the DNA better; the J call may be wrong. This CDR3 has 16 amino acids. The germline V gene encodes CDR1 SEHNR and CDR2 FQNEAQ (reference sequence). For the CDR3, the DNA is TGTGCCAGTCCAACTCGTCCTGGACAGCGAAACTACGAGCAGTACTTC. The encoded protein is CASPTRPGQRNYEQYF.

The count of this clone is one. The CDR3 DNA sequence: TGTGCCAGTAGTCCAAGGACAGGACGCAATGAGCAGTTCTTC. Translating it yields CASSPRTGRNEQFF. The chain has TRBV19 and TRBJ2-1; 7 bases are shared with TRBD1. From germline, CDR1 is LNHDA and CDR2 SQIVND (reference sequence). V dropped 5 bases and J dropped 6; count of bases not matched to a gene: 7. The CDR3 contains 14 residues.

J is TRBJ1-1 and V is TRBV10-3; D call uncertain. Germline-derived CDR1 and CDR2 are ENHRY and SYGVKD. V was cut by 5 bases and J by 8 bases, with 12 bases left in between. This CDR3 spans 12 amino acids. DNA of the CDR3: TGTGCCATCAGTATAGACACCGACGAAGCTTTCTTT. Translation: CAISIDTDEAFF.

The V and J genes are TRBV5-1 and TRBJ2-3; possibly TRBD2 for D (5 bases). Germline-derived CDR1 and CDR2 are SGHRS and YFSETQ. The CDR3 has 12 amino acids. V was shortened by 0 bases and J by 10 bases, with 9 bases between the two germline ends. The CDR3 DNA sequence: TGCGCCAGCAGCTTGGCCGGGGAGCCGCAGTATTTT. This gives the protein CASSLAGEPQYF.

This chain links TRBV15 with TRBJ1-1; tentatively, D is TRBD1 (6 bases). The germline gives CDR1 LNHNV, CDR2 YYDKDF (reference sequence). The CDR3 contains 14 residues. V lost 5 bases, J lost 5 bases, and 15 bases lay in between. CDR3 DNA sequence: TGTGCCACCAGCTCCAAGGGGGGGAGGACTGAAGCTTTCTTT. Protein: CATSSKGGRTEAFF.

The CDR3 region is CASSSRGGYEQYF. The CDR3 nucleotides are TGTGCCAGCTCCTCACGGGGTGGTTACGAGCAGTACTTC. V usage is TRBV6-5 and J usage is TRBJ2-5; a possible D gene is TRBD2 (5 bases). The DNA end is more similar to TRBJ2-7, so the J call may be wrong. The CDR3 spans 13 residues. Germline lookup yields CDR1 MNHEY and CDR2 SVGAGI.

V is TRBV9 and J is TRBJ2-7; D is unresolved. The CDR3 length is 16 residues. V was clipped by 0 bases and J by 4 bases, with 17 bases between them. Germline V gene data show CDR1 as SGDLS and CDR2 as YYNGEE. As DNA, the CDR3 is TGTGCCAGCAGCGTAGGCCCGAACCAAAACCAGTACGAGCAGTACTTC. Its translation is CASSVGPNQNQYEQYF.

The chain carries TRBV5-6 and TRBJ1-1; TRBD1 might be the D (6 bases). The V and J ends lost 4 bases and 6 bases respectively, with 7 bases between them. The CDR3 length is 11 residues. Germline values: CDR1 SGHDT, CDR2 YYEEEE. CDR3 protein: CASSEGAEAFF. Written as DNA, the CDR3 is TGTGCCAGCAGCGAGGGGGCTGAAGCTTTCTTT.

The chain carries TRBV6-6 and TRBJ2-7, with TRBD2 matching over 9 bases. With V trimmed by 4 bases and J by 3 bases, 10 bases remained unmatched. The germline V gene encodes CDR1 MNHNY and CDR2 SVGAGI (reference sequence). The CDR3 loop spans 16 amino acids. The CDR3 DNA reads as TGTGCCAGCAGTTTACCCGGTCTAGCGGGAATCTACGAGCAGTACTTC. As protein: CASSLPGLAGIYEQYF.

The sample holds one count of this clone. J is TRBJ2-5 and V is TRBV18, with 9 bases fitting TRBD1. The germline CDR1 and CDR2 sequences are KGHSH and LQKENI. Germline trimming cut 5 bases from V and 5 bases from J; bases unmatched to any gene: 3. CDR3 length: 13 amino acids. The CDR3 is CASSTGGLETQYF. The CDR3 DNA follows: TGTGCCAGCTCAACAGGGGGCCTGGAGACCCAGTACTTC. Full variable domain (missing parts from reference TRBV18 and TRBJ2-5): NAGVMQNPRHLVRRRGQEARLRCSPMKGHSHVYWYRQLPEEGLKFMVYLQKENIIDESGMPKERFSAEFPKEGPSILRIQQVVRGDSAAYFCASSTGGLETQYFGPGTRLLVL.

The CDR3 sequence: CAWRDGASFGSEAFF. Here the CDR3 DNA reads TGTGCCTGGAGGGATGGGGCCTCGTTCGGGTCTGAAGCTTTCTTT. The chain links TRBV30 to TRBJ1-1, with D possibly being TRBD1 (5 bases). Germline values: CDR1 GTSNPN, CDR2 SVGIG (reference sequence). Trimming removed 3 bases from V and 6 bases from J, with 20 bases in between. This CDR3 has 15 amino acids.

In its sample, this clone was seen once. The chain carries TRBV6-6 and TRBJ1-2; D is unresolved. Deletions cut 7 bases from V and 0 bases from J, with 12 bases between. The germline V gene encodes CDR1 MNHNY and CDR2 SVGAGI (reference sequence). The CDR3 is made up of 14 amino acids. The CDR3 spells CASTPRATNYGYTF. The CDR3 DNA reads as TGTGCCAGCACTCCCCGCGCCACTAACTATGGCTACACCTTC.

V is TRBV7-2 and J is TRBJ1-3; D gene unclear. CDR1 SGHTA and CDR2 FQGNSA come from the germline V gene. The CDR3 extends over 16 amino acids. Deletions cut 2 bases from V and 0 bases from J, with 11 bases between. The CDR3 reads CASSLMRGFSGNTIYF. CDR3 coding DNA: TGTGCCAGCAGCTTAATGAGAGGTTTCTCTGGAAACACCATATATTTT.

The V gene is TRBV7-3, the J gene TRBJ2-2; tentatively, D is TRBD1 (6 bases). Looked up from germline, CDR1 is SGHTA and CDR2 is FQGTGA. There are 14 residues in the CDR3. V lost 4 bases and J 1 base, leaving 7 bases between the germline ends. CDR3 in DNA: TGTGCCAGCAGCTCACAGGGGAACACCGGGGAGCTGTTTTTT. This gives the protein CASSSQGNTGELFF.